These T cell receptor beta chains were read from a single sample in a study of T cells in localized non-small cell lung cancer. Assay: immunoSEQ multiplex PCR; the TCRdb copy retains only in-frame clones and omits some. This sample has approximately 40,000 clones, with approximately 86% found just once. Source: peripheral blood, taken before any cancer treatment. These receptors were taken from a man between 18 and 49 years old with stage I lung adenocarcinoma. CDR3s include the opening cysteine and the closing phenylalanine or tryptophan. The D gene is left open where the match is weak. Expanded clones get a size class; other rows say once, few or many, or leave the size out.

D: TRBD1
V: TRBV27
J: TRBJ1-2
size: .
DNA: TGTGCCAGCAGTCCCCGCCAGGGGGTAGGGGCTAACTATGGCTACACCTTC
CDR3: CASSPRQGVGANYGYTF

D: .
V: TRBV6-1
J: TRBJ1-2
size: .
DNA: TGTGCCAGCAGTGAAGGAGCCACGGACGAAGCTAACTATGGCTACACCTTC
CDR3: CASSEGATDEANYGYTF

D: TRBD2
V: TRBV2
J: TRBJ2-1
size: .
DNA: TGTGCCAGCATGTCAGCGGGGGACTACAATGAGCAGTTCTTC
CDR3: CASMSAGDYNEQFF

D: .
V: TRBV6-6
J: TRBJ2-7
size: once
DNA: TGTGCCAGCAGGCCCTCCGGGACTCTTACCTACGAGCAGTACTTC
CDR3: CASRPSGTLTYEQYF

D: .
V: TRBV6-1
J: TRBJ2-5
size: .
DNA: TGTGCCAGCAGTGAAAGTTTCACTAGCTGGGAGACCCAGTACTTC
CDR3: CASSESFTSWETQYF

D: TRBD1
V: TRBV5-5
J: TRBJ2-3
size: .
DNA: TGTGCCAGCAGCCCCGGACAGGGTGGAGATACGCAGTATTTT
CDR3: CASSPGQGGDTQYF

D: TRBD2
V: TRBV5-1
J: TRBJ2-3
size: .
DNA: TGCGCCAGCAGTTATCAGAGCGGGGGGGCCGGGGATACGCAGTATTTT
CDR3: CASSYQSGGAGDTQYF

D: .
V: TRBV7-3
J: TRBJ1-1
size: .
DNA: TGTGCCAGCAGCTTAGGCCCTCAGAACACTGAAGCTTTCTTT
CDR3: CASSLGPQNTEAFF

D: .
V: TRBV5-6
J: TRBJ2-5
size: .
DNA: TGTGCCAGCAGCCCCGGCTCGGGTTCCCAAGAGACCCAGTACTTC
CDR3: CASSPGSGSQETQYF

D: .
V: TRBV7-8
J: TRBJ2-1
size: .
DNA: TGTGCCAGCAGCTCCCGGACAGAGTACTACAATGAGCAGTTCTTC
CDR3: CASSSRTEYYNEQFF

D: .
V: TRBV29-1
J: TRBJ1-1
size: .
DNA: TGCAGCGTGTGGACGGGGAACACTGAAGCTTTCTTT
CDR3: CSVWTGNTEAFF

D: .
V: TRBV5-1
J: TRBJ1-6
size: .
DNA: TGCGCCAGCAGCCCGGTATTAGGGCAGGGGCATAATTCACCCCTCCACTTT
CDR3: CASSPVLGQGHNSPLHF

D: .
V: TRBV6-1
J: TRBJ1-2
size: few
DNA: TGTGCCAGCGGGGTCGATTTGGGCTACACCTTC
CDR3: CASGVDLGYTF

D: TRBD1
V: TRBV27
J: TRBJ1-1
size: .
DNA: TGTGCCAGCAGTTTCCGGGACAGAGATTTGGCTTTCTTT
CDR3: CASSFRDRDLAFF

D: .
V: TRBV5-1
J: TRBJ1-2
size: .
DNA: TGCGCCAGCAGCTTGGAAGTAGGGGCAAGGTATGGCTACACCTTC
CDR3: CASSLEVGARYGYTF

D: .
V: TRBV14
J: TRBJ1-3
size: once
DNA: TGTGCCAGCAGCGTTGACAGGAACTCTGGAAACACCATATATTTT
CDR3: CASSVDRNSGNTIYF

D: .
V: TRBV5-1
J: TRBJ2-3
size: .
DNA: TGCGCCAGCAGCTTGAGAGGGTCCCCGGGAGATACGCAGTATTTT
CDR3: CASSLRGSPGDTQYF

D: .
V: TRBV2
J: TRBJ1-6
size: .
DNA: TGTGCCAGCTACCGGGACGGGAGGGGATCACCCCTCCACTTT
CDR3: CASYRDGRGSPLHF

D: TRBD1
V: TRBV6-5
J: TRBJ1-5
size: .
DNA: TGTGCCAGCAGTCCCACAGGGGGCAATCAGCCCCAGCATTTT
CDR3: CASSPTGGNQPQHF

D: TRBD2
V: TRBV28
J: TRBJ2-1
size: .
DNA: TGTGCCAGCAGTGAAGGAGGCGGGGGGGCGTACAATGAGCAGTTCTTC
CDR3: CASSEGGGGAYNEQFF

D: TRBD1
V: TRBV7-2
J: TRBJ1-1
size: few
DNA: TGTGCCAGCAGACAGGGGACTGAAGCTTTCTTT
CDR3: CASRQGTEAFF

D: TRBD2
V: TRBV2
J: TRBJ2-7
size: .
DNA: TGTGCCAGCAGTCCCACGGGGGGAAAATACGAGCAGTACTTC
CDR3: CASSPTGGKYEQYF

D: TRBD2
V: TRBV28
J: TRBJ2-3
size: few
DNA: TGTGCCAGCAGTCTGAGCGGGGGGGCTAGCACAGATACGCAGTATTTT
CDR3: CASSLSGGASTDTQYF

D: .
V: TRBV7-2
J: TRBJ1-2
size: .
DNA: TGTGCCAGCAGCATTGACAGACAGAATGGCTACACCTTC
CDR3: CASSIDRQNGYTF

D: .
V: TRBV7-2
J: TRBJ1-3
size: once
DNA: TGTGCCAGCAGCCAGGAGAAGAGTTCTTGGAACACCATATATTTT
CDR3: CASSQEKSSWNTIYF

D: .
V: TRBV11-1
J: TRBJ1-6
size: .
DNA: TGTGCCAGCAGCTTAGAGGGGTTATTCAATTCACCCCTCCACTTT
CDR3: CASSLEGLFNSPLHF

D: TRBD1
V: TRBV2
J: TRBJ1-1
size: .
DNA: TGTGCCAGCAGTTTAACAGGGGACAGGTACACTGAAGCTTTCTTT
CDR3: CASSLTGDRYTEAFF

D: .
V: TRBV7-6
J: TRBJ1-2
size: .
DNA: TGTGCCAGCAGCCGGGGGACCACTCCCGCAAGTGGCTATGGCTACACCTTC
CDR3: CASSRGTTPASGYGYTF

D: TRBD2
V: TRBV10-3
J: TRBJ2-5
size: .
DNA: TGTGCCGAGCGGGGGGGCGAAGAGACCCAGTACTTC
CDR3: CAERGGEETQYF

D: TRBD2
V: TRBV4-1
J: TRBJ2-7
size: .
DNA: TGCGCCAGCAGCCAAGGTAGCGGGGCCACCTACGAGCAGTACTTC
CDR3: CASSQGSGATYEQYF

D: .
V: TRBV6-6
J: TRBJ2-5
size: once
DNA: TGTGCCAGCCGTAGCCCTGGGGGCGGCGGAGAGACCCAGTACTTC
CDR3: CASRSPGGGGETQYF

D: TRBD2
V: TRBV30
J: TRBJ2-1
size: .
DNA: TGTGCCTGGAGTGCGCTAGCGGGGGGGCAAGGTGAGCAGTTCTTC
CDR3: CAWSALAGGQGEQFF

D: .
V: TRBV27
J: TRBJ1-2
size: .
DNA: TGTGCCAGCAGTTTTACGACATCGAGTGGCTACACCTTC
CDR3: CASSFTTSSGYTF

D: .
V: TRBV4-2
J: TRBJ1-4
size: .
DNA: TGTGCCAGCAGCCAAGGGGGCGTGGAGGAAAAACTGTTTTTT
CDR3: CASSQGGVEEKLFF

D: .
V: TRBV6-5
J: TRBJ2-7
size: .
DNA: TGTGCCAGCACCTCCAGCCGATCTCCCTACGAGCAGTACTTC
CDR3: CASTSSRSPYEQYF

D: .
V: TRBV27
J: TRBJ2-7
size: .
DNA: TGTGCCAGCAGTTCCATGAGCAGGGGAGGCCTCGAGCAGTACTTC
CDR3: CASSSMSRGGLEQYF

D: .
V: TRBV7-3
J: TRBJ1-3
size: once
DNA: TGTGCCACCGATCAGGGGAGATCTGGAAACACCATATATTTT
CDR3: CATDQGRSGNTIYF

D: TRBD1
V: TRBV9
J: TRBJ2-5
size: once
DNA: TGTGCCAGCAGCGCCCGCCTCGGGACAGGGGGAGTCCAAGAGACCCAGTACTTC
CDR3: CASSARLGTGGVQETQYF

D: .
V: TRBV7-2
J: TRBJ1-2
size: .
DNA: TGTGCCAGCAGCCCGGCAGGGGTATTCCATGGCTACACCTTC
CDR3: CASSPAGVFHGYTF

D: .
V: TRBV4-1
J: TRBJ2-1
size: .
DNA: TGCGCCAGCAGCCAAGTGGTACGGGACCTGAGAAACAATGAGCAGTTCTTC
CDR3: CASSQVVRDLRNNEQFF

D: TRBD2
V: TRBV9
J: TRBJ2-1
size: once
DNA: TGTGCCAGCAGCGCTAGCGGGGCGTCTCCGAATGAGCAGTTCTTC
CDR3: CASSASGASPNEQFF

D: TRBD2
V: TRBV6-6
J: TRBJ2-1
size: .
DNA: TGTGCCAGCAGTTACTCGACTCTAGCGGGGGGGAATGAGCAGTTCTTC
CDR3: CASSYSTLAGGNEQFF

D: .
V: TRBV28
J: TRBJ1-1
size: once
DNA: TGTGCCAGCACCCGGGAGAACACTGAAGCTTTCTTT
CDR3: CASTRENTEAFF

D: .
V: TRBV21-1
J: TRBJ1-1
size: .
DNA: TGTGCCAGCAGCGAAGGATGGTCAGGGGGGGGAGATTCGACTGAAGCTTTCTTT
CDR3: CASSEGWSGGGDSTEAFF

D: .
V: TRBV5-6
J: TRBJ2-7
size: .
DNA: TGTGCCAGCAGCTTCGGGGATTACGAGCAGTACTTC
CDR3: CASSFGDYEQYF

D: .
V: TRBV7-9
J: TRBJ1-6
size: few
DNA: TGTGCCAGCAGCTTATCCCCGGGTTTTCGGAATTCACCCCTCCACTTT
CDR3: CASSLSPGFRNSPLHF

D: .
V: TRBV12-5
J: TRBJ1-5
size: .
DNA: TGTGCTAGTGGGACAGGCAATCAGCCCCAGCATTTT
CDR3: CASGTGNQPQHF

D: .
V: TRBV4-1
J: TRBJ1-2
size: .
DNA: TGCGCCAGCAGCCAGTACGCTAACTATGGCTACACCTTC
CDR3: CASSQYANYGYTF

D: .
V: TRBV7-2
J: TRBJ2-7
size: .
DNA: TGTGCCAGCAGCCCCCTTGGAGACTACGAGCAGTACTTC
CDR3: CASSPLGDYEQYF

D: .
V: TRBV19
J: TRBJ1-2
size: .
DNA: TGTGCCAGTAGTAATCAGGGCTATGGCTACACCTTC
CDR3: CASSNQGYGYTF

D: TRBD1
V: TRBV2
J: TRBJ1-5
size: .
DNA: TGTGCCAGCACCCGGGACAGCCTAACCAATCAGCCCCAGCATTTT
CDR3: CASTRDSLTNQPQHF

D: .
V: TRBV7-2
J: TRBJ1-6
size: .
DNA: TGTGCCAGCAGCTTAGGGGGGGGACTCGATTCACCCCTCCACTTT
CDR3: CASSLGGGLDSPLHF

D: TRBD2
V: TRBV27
J: TRBJ2-7
size: few
DNA: TGTGCCAGCAGTTTAGGTCGGGGGGGTTCCTACGAGCAGTACTTC
CDR3: CASSLGRGGSYEQYF

D: TRBD2
V: TRBV5-4
J: TRBJ2-5
size: once
DNA: TGTGCCAGCAGCTTGCGGGGGGAAGAGACCCAGTACTTC
CDR3: CASSLRGEETQYF

D: .
V: TRBV25-1
J: TRBJ2-3
size: .
DNA: TGTGCCAGCAGTGAAGACCGAAGAGGCACAGATACGCAGTATTTT
CDR3: CASSEDRRGTDTQYF

D: TRBD1
V: TRBV5-3
J: TRBJ2-7
size: .
DNA: TGTGCCAGAAGCTTGCAGGGGGCCTTTTCCTACGAGCAGTACTTC
CDR3: CARSLQGAFSYEQYF

D: .
V: TRBV28
J: TRBJ1-2
size: .
DNA: TGTGCCAGCAGGCATAAAGGCAACTATGGCTACACCTTC
CDR3: CASRHKGNYGYTF